This T cell receptor beta chain was captured in a study of neurological immune-mediated disorders. Findings and limits, study-wide: While HTLV-1-associated myelopathy showed the greatest TCR clonal expansion, multiple sclerosis showed the least, falling below healthy controls. Private repertoires in all groups were suggested by the finding that expanded clones across subjects shared no CDR3 amino acid sequences.

This clonotype was recorded at least ten times. As yet, its antigen is unknown. Synthesis of cDNA was accomplished via 5'RACE employing 10-nucleotide random UMIs. MiXCR was run by TCRdb on the 5' RACE reads, yielding one entry per CDR3 protein. The repertoire holds around 49,000 distinct CDR3 sequences, with approximately 12% as singletons. V lost 3 bases, J lost 3 bases, and 11 bases lay in between. CDR3 length equals 14 residues. Germline V gene data show CDR1 as LGHNA and CDR2 as YSLEER. Documented time point: longitudinal time-point 3. PBMCs stored at -80 C, 2 million in total, were the source of the unsorted libraries.

The receptor's source is a male donor with HTLV-1-associated myelopathy (HAM/TSP). The specimen sequenced was PBMCs. The V and J genes are TRBV4-3 and TRBJ1-2, with D perhaps TRBD1 (5 bases). The CDR3 protein is CASSQLGADYGYTF. The CDR3 nucleotides are TGCGCCAGCAGCCAGCTAGGGGCCGACTATGGCTACACCTTC.